This record looks at one T cell receptor beta chain sequence and its context. In the original analysis: Amplification of reference gene primers was used by the study to estimate nucleated cell counts. The data were produced by immunoSEQ multiplex PCR, yet TCRdb's version contains in-frame clones alone and is incomplete. V, J and clone size are taken as reported in that table, and D and trimming were inferred from the DNA itself. The table shows about 380,000 clones, with approximately 81% occurring only once. V shed 5 bases and J 7 bases; nucleotides not matched to a gene: 12. In germline, CDR1 is LNHDA, CDR2 SQIVND (reference sequence). This CDR3 spans 16 amino acids. This entry belongs to a study of blood T cell repertoires in COVID-19. Looking at the study overall: T cells, B-cell-depleted T cells, or PBMCs supplied cDNA or gDNA.

This rearrangement joins TRBV19 to TRBJ2-7; 12 bases are a match to TRBD2. Sample: peripheral blood. The receptor was isolated from a woman between 18 and 30 years old with acute or convalescent COVID-19. The CDR3 coding sequence is TGTGCCAGTAGTTCCCAATTGACTAGCGGGAGAAATGAGCAGTACTTC. It codes for CASSSQLTSGRNEQYF.